Sequencing of this TCR beta chain was carried out in a study of cytomegalovirus exposure and HLA in healthy donors (dated by TCRdb to 2017 to 2019). Concerning the study at large: An earlier analysis of approximately 590 of the donors reported 250 to 300 Gb of sequence data and 100 million to 140 million unique TCR beta sequences from 150 million to 200 million T cells. Around 330 gigabases of sequencing data and 91 million or so unique TCR sequences made up an early release that covered approximately 700 HLA-typed donors. Among the roughly 400 genotyped donors, approximately 82% belonged to the genetic ancestry cluster associated with self-reported Caucasian donors. The aim of the study was to test whether cataloging public T cell receptors could identify signatures of past pathogen exposure. The T cell repertoires of several hundred subjects were profiled by immunosequencing and related to cytomegalovirus serostatus. A separate validation cohort of roughly 130 different subjects was used in addition to the approximately 700-subject first cohort. The study combined high-throughput TCR immunosequencing, statistical association of individual TCRs with disease status, and machine learning to predict cytomegalovirus infection status. In a later analysis, previously published TCR beta repertoires from some 640 donors were re-analyzed and high-resolution HLA genotyping was added so that TCR occurrence patterns could be studied. Rather than drawing on any new phenotypic data, the later analysis identified candidate immune exposures from TCR beta sequences and the way those sequences occurred across donors. In an earlier analysis of a few hundred of the donors, high-throughput TCR beta sequencing was used to judge whether each TCR beta V gene segment behaved as functional or pseudogenic. Alongside the repertoire data, information on donor age, sex, ethnicity and CMV serostatus was compiled. A later genetic analysis used genome-wide SNP genotypes for about 60% of the roughly 700 donors, treating that subset as a discovery cohort. All discovery cohort repertoires had been generated using a single sequencing platform. HLA typing covered class I and class II loci at four-digit resolution. Typing coverage differed by locus: A, B, C, DRB1 and DQB1 were typed in about 620-630 donors, DQA1 in 500 to 550, DPA1 in approximately 600, and DPB1 in 472. Four or five DR-DQ haplotypes were treated as single units for association and clustering because of strong linkage in the cohort. On average, 235,054 unique TCR beta nucleotide sequences were sequenced per donor among 398 genotyped donors of the cohort, with roughly 20% of those sequences being non-productive. The full study reports these points: The study listed 150 to 200 TCR beta chains as associated with cytomegalovirus. Correlated functional status among segregating V segments might be attributable to linkage disequilibrium, but an unknown experimental factor could not be ruled out. The authors suggested that the approach could potentially be extended to other disease states and immunological phenotypes. Seventeen rarely observed V segments, including chromosome 9 orphons, were excluded from the earlier analysis of just under 600 of the donors because counts were too low. Because some donors lacked HLA typing at each locus, the association tests relied only on the typed subset. Broadly in line with IMGT annotations, most TCR beta V segments showed up in productive rearrangements about 87% or about 30% of the time in an earlier analysis of several hundred of the donors. The 87-base-pair reads could not distinguish some IMGT-functional V segments, including TRBV6-2 and TRBV6-3, so those segments were excluded. A further reported finding was that TCR beta sequences accurately predicted the HLA-A and HLA-B alleles for most subjects in the first cohort. Most TCR sequences were seen in very few donors, while some public TCRs were found in many individuals. Sequencing depth was assumed to be roughly uniform across donors in the presence/absence analyses, though that assumption may not hold. In a later analysis, TCR association rates were found to vary across HLA loci, with the most associated TCRs seen for DRB1 alleles and the fewest for HLA-C alleles. A cluster of highly shared sequence variants was judged likely to represent a technical artifact of the sequencing pipeline. Immune exposure information for the cohort was limited to CMV serostatus. An association between a missense DCLRE1C variant and V-gene and J-gene trimming of TCR beta chains was found in a later genetic analysis and replicated in an independent cohort. Specific HLA alleles were associated with 15,000 to 20,000 TCR beta sequences at a false discovery rate of 0.05 in a later analysis. A later analysis reported that several top co-occurrence clusters appeared linked to parvovirus B19, influenza, CMV and Epstein-Barr virus. When HLA alleles, especially DR and DQ, strongly co-occurred, TCR associations were difficult to assign to individual alleles. According to a later analysis, most CMV-associated TCR beta chains appeared to be HLA-restricted, and the HLA associations seemed to be driven largely by CMV exposure. This cohort had only TCR beta chains sequenced, and the lack of alpha or paired-chain data limited which features could be detected. The classifier was reported to diagnose cytomegalovirus status with high specificity and sensitivity in both the original cohort and the validation cohort. According to a later genetic analysis, donors in an Asian-associated ancestry cluster had fewer N-insertions in productive TCRs than the approximately 650-donor mean. A few of the identified cytomegalovirus-associated TCR beta chains were confirmed in vitro to be specific for cytomegalovirus antigens. In a later analysis, HLA-associated TCR beta chains showed more clonal expansion and lower generation probabilities than non-associated chains that were equally common.

The cohort comprised 670 or so healthy bone marrow donors. At the time of sampling, every cohort member was nominally healthy, though immune exposures that went unrecorded were likely present. The donor tested CMV seropositive and was one of the 289 seropositive cohort members. A peripheral blood sample was provided by each donor, and peripheral blood mononuclear cells were used for TCR beta sequencing. Genomic DNA extraction from the blood cell samples was performed with the Qiagen DNeasy Blood Extraction Kit. The library relied on the immunoSEQ multiplex PCR assay. The multiplex PCR relied on a mix of 60 forward primers for TCR Vbeta segments and 13 reverse primers for TCR Jbeta segments. A multiplex PCR assay on genomic DNA amplified the CDR3 region of rearranged TCR beta genes. The amplified TCR beta libraries were sequenced on the Illumina HiSeq System as 87-base-pair reads. The source study handled its data this way. A later analysis counted approximately 74 million unique TCR beta chains across the 550 to 800 repertoires, and around 9.9 million of these chains were shared by at least two donors. Raw reads were error-corrected and collapsed into unique sequences with a nearest-neighbor algorithm that merged closely related sequences to remove PCR and sequencing errors. To assign V, D and J gene segments, CDR3 sequences were aligned to IMGT reference sequences. For a sequence to be retained, at least a six-nucleotide match to both a V gene segment and a J gene segment was required. Rearrangements were called productive when the CDR3 lacked stop codons and stayed in frame with V and J; all others were non-productive. Following IMGT convention, CDR3 was defined as the stretch from the second conserved V-encoded cysteine up to the conserved J-encoded phenylalanine. Sequences without an unambiguous match to a single V gene segment were excluded from the earlier analysis of almost 600 of the donors. In an earlier analysis of approximately 500 of the donors, a V segment was called functional when productive rearrangements were above 56.7%, and segregating when the standard deviation between donors exceeded 5%. A statistical classification framework was developed to diagnose cytomegalovirus status using the catalog of TCR beta chain sequences. V and J gene assignment, in a later analysis, came from comparing TCR nucleotide sequences with IMGT/GENE-DB human TR gene sequences. A later analysis assigned CDR3 sequences and most-parsimonious VDJ recombination scenarios with the TCRdist pipeline. In a later analysis, each TCR beta chain was defined by its CDR3 amino acid sequence together with its V-gene family, and reads lacking a unique V-gene family were excluded. A later analysis removed several hundred highly shared, low-generation-probability nucleotide sequences to deal with suspected cross-contamination and a sequencing artifact. In a later analysis, a clonal expansion index for each public chain was calculated from normalized within-repertoire ranks of inferred template counts. Generation probabilities in a later analysis came from a VDJ recombination model fitted to out-of-frame rearrangements, and those results were checked against IGoR. In a later analysis, hypergeometric tests were used to score TCR-TCR, TCR-HLA and TCR-CMV co-occurrence, with a repertoire-size bias correction applied to TCR pairs. False discovery rates were estimated in a later analysis by permuting HLA or CMV assignments 20 times. In a later analysis, co-occurring TCRs were grouped using DBSCAN, with TCRdist sequence similarity added in when clustering inside HLA-allele-positive subsets. For co-occurrence clustering, repertoires with fewer than 30,000 or more than 120,000 public chains were excluded, along with roughly 5 repertoires with anomalous nucleotide sharing. Not all clones reach the TCRdb copy of this immuneACCESS table, which keeps in-frame sequences only. Checked studies attribute under half of the gap to unresolved V genes and leave the rest unexplained. For V, J and clone size, that table is used; D and trimming come from the DNA. Counted in this sample were 45,000 to 65,000 clones; 70% to 85% of them appeared once. The ten largest account for 20% to 25% of the sample.

Turning to this clone: Its antigen remains undetermined. It has no much larger one-base neighbor in the sample; base qualities were not kept.

Including the terminal cysteine and phenylalanine, the CDR3 comprises 16 residues. Only the CDR3 region is kept as DNA, spanning 48 bases read in frame from base 1. The germline V gene sets CDR1 to LGHNA and CDR2 to YNFKEQ. V lost 0 bases and J lost 5 bases, and the count of bases not matched to a germline gene is 8. The TCR originated in a woman aged 50 to 60 in good health and CMV-seropositive. What was sequenced was PBMCs. This receptor chain uses TRBV4-2 and TRBJ2-3, and 7 junctional nucleotides match TRBD2. The nucleotides read TGTGCCAGCAGCCAAGATACGCCGGGGAGGGAAGATACGCAGTATTTT. It encodes CASSQDTPGREDTQYF.